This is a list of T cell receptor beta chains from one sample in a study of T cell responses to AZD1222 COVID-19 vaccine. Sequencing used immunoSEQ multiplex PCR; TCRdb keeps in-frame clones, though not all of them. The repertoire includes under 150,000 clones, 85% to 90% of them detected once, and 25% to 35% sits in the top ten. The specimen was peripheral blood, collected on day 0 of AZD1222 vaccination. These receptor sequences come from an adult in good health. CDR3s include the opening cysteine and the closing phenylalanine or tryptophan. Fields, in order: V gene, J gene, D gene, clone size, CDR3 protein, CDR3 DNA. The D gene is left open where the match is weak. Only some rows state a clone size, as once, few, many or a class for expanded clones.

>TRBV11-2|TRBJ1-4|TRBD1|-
CASSFGQVWEKLFF
TGTGCCAGCAGCTTCGGACAGGTGTGGGAAAAACTGTTTTTT
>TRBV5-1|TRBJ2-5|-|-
CASSLGQPGETQYF
TGCGCCAGCAGCTTGGGACAGCCGGGGGAGACCCAGTACTTC
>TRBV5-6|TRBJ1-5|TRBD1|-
CASSLQGVGNQPQHF
TGTGCCAGCAGTTTACAGGGGGTCGGCAATCAGCCCCAGCATTTT
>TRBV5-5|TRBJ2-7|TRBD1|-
CASSDRGSYEQYF
TGTGCCAGCAGTGACAGGGGCTCCTACGAGCAGTACTTC
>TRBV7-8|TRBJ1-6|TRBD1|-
CASSKGQGDSPLHF
TGTGCCAGCAGCAAAGGACAGGGGGATTCACCCCTCCACTTT
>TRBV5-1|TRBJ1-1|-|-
CASSLTVNTEAFF
TGCGCCAGCAGCTTAACAGTGAACACTGAAGCTTTCTTT
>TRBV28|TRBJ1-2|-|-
CASSSGFGPVYGYTF
TGTGCCAGCAGTTCCGGATTCGGACCGGTCTATGGCTACACCTTC
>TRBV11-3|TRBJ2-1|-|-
CASSLDIAEKQFF
TGTGCCAGCAGCTTAGATATTGCCGAAAAGCAGTTCTTC
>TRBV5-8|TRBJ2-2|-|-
CASSFITAGWRGTGELFF
TGTGCCAGCAGCTTTATAACGGCAGGGTGGAGGGGCACCGGGGAGCTGTTTTTT
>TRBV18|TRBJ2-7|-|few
CASSPRTNFYEQYF
TGTGCCAGCTCACCCCGGACCAATTTCTACGAGCAGTACTTC
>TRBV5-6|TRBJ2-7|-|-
CASSLFHEQYF
TGTGCCAGCAGCTTGTTTCACGAGCAGTACTTC
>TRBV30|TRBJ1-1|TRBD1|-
CAWSGQVRINTEAFF
TGTGCCTGGTCAGGACAGGTTAGAATCAACACTGAAGCTTTCTTT
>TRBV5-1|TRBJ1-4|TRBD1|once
CASSPGTVDEKLFF
TGCGCCAGCAGCCCAGGGACAGTTGATGAAAAACTGTTTTTT
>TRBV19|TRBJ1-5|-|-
CASSITWGKNQPQHF
TGTGCCAGTAGTATCACCTGGGGGAAAAATCAGCCCCAGCATTTT
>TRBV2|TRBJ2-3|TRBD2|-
CASSYGTRGTDTQYF
TGTGCCAGCAGTTACGGGACTAGAGGCACAGATACGCAGTATTTT
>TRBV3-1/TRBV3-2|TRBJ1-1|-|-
CASSHREPNTEAFF
TGTGCCAGCAGCCACAGGGAACCGAACACTGAAGCTTTCTTT
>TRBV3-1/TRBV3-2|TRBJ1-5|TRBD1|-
CASSQRPTAQGSNQPQHF
TGTGCCAGCAGCCAGCGCCCTACCGCACAGGGGAGCAATCAGCCCCAGCATTTT
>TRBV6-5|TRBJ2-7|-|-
CASSYTPEGSYEQYF
TGTGCCAGCAGTTACACCCCCGAGGGTTCCTACGAGCAGTACTTC
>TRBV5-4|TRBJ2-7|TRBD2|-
CASSSGTSGASSYEQYF
TGTGCCAGCAGCTCCGGGACTAGCGGGGCGAGCTCCTACGAGCAGTACTTC
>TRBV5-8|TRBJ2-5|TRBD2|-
CATRLAGGLETQYF
TGTGCCACTCGACTAGCGGGGGGGCTAGAGACCCAGTACTTC
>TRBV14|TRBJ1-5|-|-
CARRCRGRFSQPQHF
TGTGCCAGAAGATGCCGGGGGCGGTTTTCTCAGCCCCAGCATTTT
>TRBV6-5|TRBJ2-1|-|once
CASSYRRGAEQFF
TGTGCCAGCAGTTACCGCCGGGGGGCTGAGCAGTTCTTC
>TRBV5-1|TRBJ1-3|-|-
CASSLPSSISSGNTIYF
TGCGCCAGCAGCTTGCCCAGCTCCATCAGCTCTGGAAACACCATATATTTT
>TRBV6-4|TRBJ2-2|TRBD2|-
CASQQEGGAGELFF
TGTGCCAGCCAACAGGAGGGAGGGGCCGGGGAGCTGTTTTTT
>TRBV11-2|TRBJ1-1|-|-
CASSLAPMNTEAFF
TGTGCCAGCAGCTTAGCCCCAATGAACACTGAAGCTTTCTTT
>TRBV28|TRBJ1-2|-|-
CASSLGRLTYGYTF
TGTGCCAGCAGTTTAGGGAGGTTGACCTATGGCTACACCTTC
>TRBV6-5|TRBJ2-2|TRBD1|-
CASSRDRANTGELFF
TGTGCCAGCAGCAGGGACAGGGCGAACACCGGGGAGCTGTTTTTT
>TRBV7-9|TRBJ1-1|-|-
CASSFGGAFF
TGTGCCAGCAGCTTTGGGGGAGCTTTCTTT
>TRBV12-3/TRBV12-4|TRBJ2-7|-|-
CASSFWGSYEQYF
TGTGCCAGCAGTTTTTGGGGGAGCTACGAGCAGTACTTC
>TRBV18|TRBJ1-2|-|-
CASSPPGPNYGYTF
TGTGCCAGCTCACCCCCGGGCCCTAACTATGGCTACACCTTC
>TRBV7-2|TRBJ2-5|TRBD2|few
CASSWTTSGGVETQYF
TGTGCCAGCAGCTGGACGACTAGCGGGGGGGTGGAGACCCAGTACTTC
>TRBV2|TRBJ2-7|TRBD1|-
CATGTGSYEQYF
TGTGCCACCGGGACAGGGTCCTACGAGCAGTACTTC
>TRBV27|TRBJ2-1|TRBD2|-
CASSVGAGGRAYNEQFF
TGTGCCAGCAGTGTCGGGGCCGGAGGGAGGGCCTACAATGAGCAGTTCTTC
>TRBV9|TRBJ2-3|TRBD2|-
CASSVALGGSTDTQYF
TGTGCCAGCAGCGTAGCCTTGGGAGGGAGCACAGATACGCAGTATTTT
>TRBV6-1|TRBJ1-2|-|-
CASSDGPYGYTF
TGTGCCAGCAGTGATGGGCCCTATGGCTACACCTTC
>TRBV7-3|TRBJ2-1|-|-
CASSLRRNNEQFF
TGTGCCAGCAGCCTTAGACGGAACAATGAGCAGTTCTTC
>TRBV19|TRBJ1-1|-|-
CASRGMNTEAFF
TGTGCCAGCCGGGGGATGAACACTGAAGCTTTCTTT
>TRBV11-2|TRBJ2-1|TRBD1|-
CASSLEQDRGFNEQFF
TGTGCCAGCAGCTTAGAGCAGGACAGGGGATTTAATGAGCAGTTCTTC
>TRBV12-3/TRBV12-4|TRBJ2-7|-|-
CASSLGQYYEQYF
TGTGCCAGCAGTTTAGGTCAGTACTACGAGCAGTACTTC
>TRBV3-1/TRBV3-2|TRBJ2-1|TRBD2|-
CASSLLSGGGLNEQFF
TGTGCCAGCAGCCTTCTGAGCGGCGGGGGGCTTAATGAGCAGTTCTTC
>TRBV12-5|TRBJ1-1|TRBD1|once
CASGLPQGAVNEAFF
TGTGCTAGTGGTTTGCCTCAGGGGGCGGTGAATGAAGCTTTCTTT
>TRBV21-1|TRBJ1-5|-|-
CASNPTNHQPQHF
TGTGCCAGCAACCCGACAAACCATCAGCCCCAGCATTTT
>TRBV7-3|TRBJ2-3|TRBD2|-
CASSFGGGTRHTQYF
TGTGCCAGCAGCTTCGGGGGTGGGACTAGGCACACGCAGTATTTT
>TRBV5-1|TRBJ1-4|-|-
CASSLDGPGATNEKLFF
TGCGCCAGCAGCTTGGACGGTCCAGGGGCAACTAATGAAAAACTGTTTTTT
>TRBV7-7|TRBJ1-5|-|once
CASSSNRFKYSNQPQHF
TGTGCCAGCAGCTCAAACCGCTTCAAGTATAGCAATCAGCCCCAGCATTTT
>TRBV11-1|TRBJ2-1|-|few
CASSLVGGQSYNEQFF
TGTGCCAGCAGCTTAGTAGGAGGCCAGAGCTACAATGAGCAGTTCTTC
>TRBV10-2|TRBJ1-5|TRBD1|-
CASSESGGYNQPQHF
TGCGCCAGCAGTGAATCAGGGGGCTACAATCAGCCCCAGCATTTT
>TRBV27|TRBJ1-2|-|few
CASSLDGRGYTF
TGTGCCAGCAGTTTAGACGGCCGGGGCTACACCTTC
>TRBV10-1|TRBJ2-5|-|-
CALISARDTPIIRTPHTQGKAQYF
TGCGCCCTGATCTCCGCCCGGGACACCCCAATCATACGGACACCCCACACCCAAGGCAAGGCCCAGTACTTC
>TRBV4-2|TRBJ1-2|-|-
CASSQDIRSGYTF
TGTGCCAGCAGCCAAGATATAAGGTCTGGCTACACCTTC
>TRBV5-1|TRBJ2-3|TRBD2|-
CASSPTGTNGDTQYF
TGCGCCAGCAGCCCAACCGGGACTAACGGGGATACGCAGTATTTT
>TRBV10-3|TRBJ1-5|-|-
CAISEGVSNQPQHF
TGTGCCATCAGTGAGGGGGTCAGCAATCAGCCCCAGCATTTT
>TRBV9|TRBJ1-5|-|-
CASSTQGTDNQPQHF
TGTGCCAGCAGCACGCAGGGGACGGATAATCAGCCCCAGCATTTT